This T cell receptor (beta chain) was documented in a study of blood T cell repertoires in COVID-19. Whole-study context: The cDNA or gDNA used as material had been derived from T cells, B-cell-depleted T cells, or PBMCs.

CDR1 and CDR2 from the germline V gene are SGHAT and FQDESV (reference sequence). Trimming removed 5 bases from V and 5 bases from J; junction bases left unmatched: 4. The CDR3 loop spans 14 amino acids. In the original workflow: Researchers report that nucleated cell counts were estimated from reference gene primer amplification. The table came from immunoSEQ multiplex PCR; TCRdb's copy has only in-frame clones and leaves some out. From that table come the V and J calls and clone size; the DNA was used to work out D and trimming. This sample has tens of thousands of clones, with more than 85% found just once.

Sequencing was performed on peripheral blood. The V call is TRBV11-1, the J call TRBJ2-2; 8 bases map to TRBD1. The TCR originated in a human donor in a cohort sampled during active COVID-19. CDR3 in DNA: TGTGCCAGCAGCCCCCGACAGGGGACCGGGGAGCTGTTTTTT. Its translation is CASSPRQGTGELFF. The full variable domain, in which reference TRBV11-1 and TRBJ2-2 provide the parts outside the CDR3, is EAEVAQSPRYKITEKSQAVAFWCDPISGHATLYWYRQILGQGPELLVQFQDESVVDDSQLPKDRFSAERLKGVDSTLKIQPAELGDSAMYLCASSPRQGTGELFFGEGSRLTVL.